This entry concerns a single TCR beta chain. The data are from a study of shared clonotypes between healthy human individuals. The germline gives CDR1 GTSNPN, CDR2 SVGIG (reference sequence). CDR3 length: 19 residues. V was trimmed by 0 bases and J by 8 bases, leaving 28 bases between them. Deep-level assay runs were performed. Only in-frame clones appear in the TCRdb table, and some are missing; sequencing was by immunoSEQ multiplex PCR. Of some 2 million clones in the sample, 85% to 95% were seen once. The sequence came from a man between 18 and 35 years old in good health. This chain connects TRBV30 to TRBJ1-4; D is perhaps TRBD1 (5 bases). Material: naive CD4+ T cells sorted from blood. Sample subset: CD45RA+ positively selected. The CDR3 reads CAWSVRRTSGTGVGEKLFF. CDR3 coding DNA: TGTGCCTGGAGTGTACGGAGGACTAGCGGGACGGGCGTCGGGGAAAAACTGTTTTTT. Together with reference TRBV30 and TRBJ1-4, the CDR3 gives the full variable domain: SQTIHQWPATLVQPVGSPLSLECTVEGTSNPNLYWYRQAAGRGLQLLFYSVGIGQISSEVPQNLSASRPQDRQFILSSKKLLLSDSGFYLCAWSVRRTSGTGVGEKLFFGSGTQLSVL.